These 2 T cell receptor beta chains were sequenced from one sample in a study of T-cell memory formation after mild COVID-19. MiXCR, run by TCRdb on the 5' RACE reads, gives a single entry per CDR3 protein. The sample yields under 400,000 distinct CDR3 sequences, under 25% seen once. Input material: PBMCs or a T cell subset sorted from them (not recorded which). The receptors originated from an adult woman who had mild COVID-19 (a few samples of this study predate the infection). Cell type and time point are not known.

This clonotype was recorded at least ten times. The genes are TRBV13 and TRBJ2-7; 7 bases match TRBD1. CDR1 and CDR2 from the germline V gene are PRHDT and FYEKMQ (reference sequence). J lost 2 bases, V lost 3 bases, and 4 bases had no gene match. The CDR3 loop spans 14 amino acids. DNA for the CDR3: TGTGCCAGCAGCTTGCTCCAGGGGGCCTACGAGCAGTACTTC. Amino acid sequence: CASSLLQGAYEQYF.

CDR3 region: CAWSVRGPAEAFF. In DNA, the CDR3 is TGTGCCTGGAGTGTCCGAGGCCCCGCTGAAGCTTTCTTT. This chain joins TRBV30 and TRBJ1-1; D gene ambiguous. Trimming removed 0 bases at V and 6 bases at J, with 11 bases between. Germline CDR1 reads GTSNPN; CDR2 reads SVGIG (reference sequence). The CDR3 contains 13 residues.